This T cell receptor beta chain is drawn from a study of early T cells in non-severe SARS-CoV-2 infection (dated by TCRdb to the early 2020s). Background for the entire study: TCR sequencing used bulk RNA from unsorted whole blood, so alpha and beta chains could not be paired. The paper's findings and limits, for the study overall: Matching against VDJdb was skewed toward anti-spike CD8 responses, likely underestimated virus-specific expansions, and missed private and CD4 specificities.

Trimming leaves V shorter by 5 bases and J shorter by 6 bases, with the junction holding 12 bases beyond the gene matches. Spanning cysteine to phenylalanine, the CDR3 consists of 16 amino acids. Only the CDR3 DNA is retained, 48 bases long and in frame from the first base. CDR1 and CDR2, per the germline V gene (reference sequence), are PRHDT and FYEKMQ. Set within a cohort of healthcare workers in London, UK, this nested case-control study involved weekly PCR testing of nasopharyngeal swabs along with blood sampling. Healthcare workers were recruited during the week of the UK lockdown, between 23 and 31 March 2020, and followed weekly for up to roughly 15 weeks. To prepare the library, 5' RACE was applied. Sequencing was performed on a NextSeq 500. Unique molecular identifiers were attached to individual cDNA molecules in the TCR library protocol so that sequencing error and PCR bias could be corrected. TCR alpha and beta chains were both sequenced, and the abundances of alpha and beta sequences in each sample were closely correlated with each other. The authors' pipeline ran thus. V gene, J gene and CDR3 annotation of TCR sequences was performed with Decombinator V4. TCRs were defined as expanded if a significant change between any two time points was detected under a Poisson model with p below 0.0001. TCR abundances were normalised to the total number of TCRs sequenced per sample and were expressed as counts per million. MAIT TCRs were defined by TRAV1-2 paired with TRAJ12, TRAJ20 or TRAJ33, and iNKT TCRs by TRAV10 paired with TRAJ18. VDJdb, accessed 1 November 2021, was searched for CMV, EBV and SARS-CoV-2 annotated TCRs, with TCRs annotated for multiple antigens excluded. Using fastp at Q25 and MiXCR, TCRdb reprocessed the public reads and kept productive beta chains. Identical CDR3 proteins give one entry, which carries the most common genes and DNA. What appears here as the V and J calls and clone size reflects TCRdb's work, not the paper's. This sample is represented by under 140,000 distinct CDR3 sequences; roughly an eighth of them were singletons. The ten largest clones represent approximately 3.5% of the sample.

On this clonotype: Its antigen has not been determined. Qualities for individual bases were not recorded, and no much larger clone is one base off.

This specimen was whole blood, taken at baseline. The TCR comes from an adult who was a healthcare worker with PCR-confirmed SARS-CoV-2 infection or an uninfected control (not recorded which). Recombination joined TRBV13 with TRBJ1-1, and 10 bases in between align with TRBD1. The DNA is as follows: TGTGCCAGCAGCACCACCGGGACAGGGGATATTGCTGAAGCTTTCTTT. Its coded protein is CASSTTGTGDIAEAFF.